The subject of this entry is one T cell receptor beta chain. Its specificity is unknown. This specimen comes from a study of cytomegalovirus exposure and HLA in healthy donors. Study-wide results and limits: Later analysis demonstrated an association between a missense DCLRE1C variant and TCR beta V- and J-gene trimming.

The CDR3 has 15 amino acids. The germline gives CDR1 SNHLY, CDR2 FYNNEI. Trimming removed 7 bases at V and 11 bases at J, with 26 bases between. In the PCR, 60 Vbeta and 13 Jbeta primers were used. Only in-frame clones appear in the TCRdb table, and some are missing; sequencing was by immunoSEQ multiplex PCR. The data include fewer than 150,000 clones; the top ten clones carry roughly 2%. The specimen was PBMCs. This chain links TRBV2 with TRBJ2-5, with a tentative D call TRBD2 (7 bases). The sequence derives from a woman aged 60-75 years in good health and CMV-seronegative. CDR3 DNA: TGTGCCAGCACCTCGAGCGGGACATCGTCTCGGGAGCAGTACTTC. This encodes CASTSSGTSSREQYF.